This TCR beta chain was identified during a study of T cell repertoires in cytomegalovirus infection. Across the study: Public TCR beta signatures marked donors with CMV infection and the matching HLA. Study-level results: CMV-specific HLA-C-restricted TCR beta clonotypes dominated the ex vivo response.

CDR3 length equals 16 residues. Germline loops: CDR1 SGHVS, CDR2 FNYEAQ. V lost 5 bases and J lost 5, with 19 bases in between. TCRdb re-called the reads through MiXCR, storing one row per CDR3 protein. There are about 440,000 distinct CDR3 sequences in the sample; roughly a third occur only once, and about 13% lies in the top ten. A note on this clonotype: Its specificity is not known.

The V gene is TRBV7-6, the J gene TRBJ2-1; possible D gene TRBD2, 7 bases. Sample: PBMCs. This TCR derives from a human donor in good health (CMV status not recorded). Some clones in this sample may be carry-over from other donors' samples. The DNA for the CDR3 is TGTGCCAGCAGCCCCCGCGGCGGGGGCCCCGACAATGAGCAGTTCTTC. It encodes CASSPRGGGPDNEQFF.